The next 13 T cell receptor beta chains were all read from a single sample in a study of a mutant IDH1 vaccine in newly diagnosed glioma. As to time point: week 35, safety follow-up. Each dose delivered 300 ug of mutant IDH1 20-mer peptide subcutaneously with imiquimod. These receptors' antigens are unknown. The data were produced by immunoSEQ multiplex PCR, yet TCRdb's version contains in-frame clones alone and is incomplete. The sample contains tens of thousands of clones, 85% to 95% of which appear only once. Source: PBMCs, taken from a glioma patient whose treatment included an IDH1 peptide vaccine. The receptors shown here come from a man aged 50 to 59 with glioma.

This chain uses TRBV4-1 with TRBJ1-3; D may be TRBD1 (6 bases). Trimming removed 8 bases at V and 0 bases at J, with 11 bases between. The germline CDR1 and CDR2 sequences are MGHRA and YSYEKL. This CDR3 comprises 14 residues. CDR3 in DNA: TGCGCCAGCGGGGGGGGGCCCTCTGGAAACACCATATATTTT. Residues: CASGGGPSGNTIYF.

This rearrangement joins TRBV11-3 to TRBJ2-2; D remains ambiguous. Germline V gene sequence: CDR1 SGHNT, CDR2 YENEEA. Trimming shortened V by 1 base and J by 7 bases, and 10 bases separated the two germline ends. The CDR3 consists of 14 residues. Here the CDR3 DNA reads TGTGCCAGCAGCTTAGCCCGCATCGGCGGGGAGCTGTTTTTT. Protein product: CASSLARIGGELFF.

The chain joins TRBV10-2 to TRBJ2-7; 7 nucleotides line up with TRBD1. This CDR3 region has 15 residues. The V and J ends lost 3 bases and 3 bases, in that order; junction bases with no gene match: 8. Germline CDR1 is WSHSY and CDR2 is SAAADI. As DNA, the CDR3 is TGCGCCAGCAGTGACGCCAGGGGGATAGTCTACGAGCAGTACTTC. Residues: CASSDARGIVYEQYF.

The chain is built from TRBV5-1 and TRBJ2-3; D is tentatively TRBD1 or TRBD2 (5 bases each). The germline V gene encodes CDR1 SGHRS and CDR2 YFSETQ. The CDR3 sequence is 14 residues long. Between the trimmed V and J ends, which lost 7 bases and 6 bases, there was a span of 18 bases. CDR3 in DNA: TGCGCCAGCGGGGTCAGGGCGTGGAGGGATACGCAGTATTTT. Residues: CASGVRAWRDTQYF.

V and J are TRBV28 and TRBJ1-4; possible D gene TRBD1, 5 bases. CDR1 is MDHEN, CDR2 SYDVKM, per germline. CDR3 size: 15 residues. The V end lost 5 bases, the J end lost 8 bases, and 18 bases lay between the germline ends. The CDR3 protein is CASSQTGTLVEKLFF. The DNA of the CDR3 is TGTGCCAGCAGTCAAACCGGGACCCTGGTGGAAAAACTGTTTTTT.

The CDR3 DNA reads as TGCGCCAGCAGCTTGTACGGCAGGGGGAGGCAAGAGACCCAGTACTTC. Translating it yields CASSLYGRGRQETQYF. The chain carries TRBV5-1 and TRBJ2-5; the D gene is possibly TRBD1 (7 bases). Trimming shortened V by 1 base and J by 2 bases, and 15 bases separated the two germline ends. The germline gives CDR1 SGHRS, CDR2 YFSETQ. The CDR3 has 16 amino acids.

This rearrangement joins TRBV5-1 to TRBJ2-1, with 8 bases lining up with TRBD1. Germline-derived CDR1 and CDR2 are SGHRS and YFSETQ. J was trimmed by 7 bases and V by 1 base; bases with no gene match: 7. The CDR3 runs 15 residues. Here the CDR3 reads CASSLWQGAGNEQFF. CDR3 sequence (DNA): TGCGCCAGCAGCTTGTGGCAGGGGGCCGGTAATGAGCAGTTCTTC.

V and J are TRBV11-3 and TRBJ2-5; unclear D gene. The length of the CDR3 is 13 residues. V was clipped by 3 bases and J by 5 bases, with 10 bases between them. Per germline, CDR1 SGHNT and CDR2 YENEEA. CDR3 residues: CASSFETGETQYF. CDR3 sequence (DNA): TGTGCCAGCAGCTTCGAGACTGGGGAGACCCAGTACTTC.

Here the CDR3 reads CASSHRQGSYEQYF. The CDR3 DNA sequence: TGTGCCAGCAGCCACCGACAGGGGTCCTACGAGCAGTACTTC. The chain has TRBV7-9 and TRBJ2-7; 8 bases match TRBD1. CDR3 length: 14 residues. Trimming at V came to 5 bases and at J to 1 base, leaving 4 bases not matched to a gene. Germline V CDR1 and CDR2: SEHNR, FQNEAQ (reference sequence).

The chain links TRBV14 to TRBJ1-1; possibly TRBD1 for D (6 bases). This CDR3 comprises 13 residues. Between the trimmed V and J ends, which lost 10 bases and 8 bases, there was a span of 20 bases. The germline V gene encodes CDR1 SGHDN and CDR2 FVKESK. The DNA for the CDR3 is TGTGCCACCAGACTAACGGGGGGCCTCGAAGCTTTCTTT. Amino acids: CATRLTGGLEAFF.

The chain has TRBV5-1 and TRBJ2-3; D call uncertain. The CDR3 is 16 residues long. V was pared by 1 base and J by 6 bases, with 18 bases between. Germline V gives CDR1 SGHRS, CDR2 YFSETQ. The CDR3 loop is CASSLNPGGAVDTQYF. The CDR3, as DNA: TGCGCCAGCAGCTTGAATCCCGGCGGTGCCGTGGATACGCAGTATTTT.

V usage is TRBV6-5 and J usage is TRBJ1-1, with D hard to call. CDR1 MNHEY and CDR2 SVGAGI come from the germline V gene. The CDR3 runs 11 residues. V lost 7 bases, J lost 5 bases, and 8 bases lay in between. CDR3 coding DNA: TGTGCCAGCATCGAAAGGACTGAAGCTTTCTTT. It yields the protein CASIERTEAFF.

J is TRBJ2-1 and V is TRBV9; 8 bases line up with TRBD2. This CDR3 has 16 amino acids. Germline CDR1 and CDR2: SGDLS and YYNGEE. Trimming removed 4 bases from V and 8 bases from J; junction bases left unmatched: 14. CDR3 region: CASSFGGGGMAHEQFF. In DNA form, the CDR3 reads TGTGCCAGCAGCTTCGGGGGGGGAGGGATGGCTCATGAGCAGTTCTTC.